A selection of T cell receptor beta chains follows, all from one sample in a study of blood T cell repertoires in COVID-19. Some clones are missing from TCRdb's copy, which holds only in-frame ones; the method was immunoSEQ multiplex PCR. The table shows about 110,000 clones, with around 64% occurring only once. Specimen: peripheral blood. Every receptor here comes from a human donor with acute or convalescent COVID-19. The donor label of this sample is uncertain. Both conserved end residues are part of each CDR3. The D gene is left open where the match is weak. The size field is filled for only some rows; it gives once, few, many or a size class.

abundance	v_gene	j_gene	d_gene	CDR3nt	CDR3aa
many	TRBV5-1	TRBJ2-7	TRBD2	TGCGCCAGCAGCTTGGGGCGGGGGGGCTACGAGCAGTACTTC	CASSLGRGGYEQYF
-	TRBV7-3	TRBJ2-3	-	TGTGCCAGCAGCTTAGGGGAGGAGGGAGATACGCAGTATTTT	CASSLGEEGDTQYF
-	TRBV5-1	TRBJ2-6	-	TGCGCCAGCAGCTTGGAGGGGCAAGCTGGGGCCAACGTCCTGACTTTC	CASSLEGQAGANVLTF
-	TRBV6-5	TRBJ1-2	TRBD1	TGTGCCAGCAGGCCGGGACAGGCGCGTGATGGCTACACCTTC	CASRPGQARDGYTF
-	TRBV21-1	TRBJ1-1	-	TGTGCCAGCAGCACAGGCGGGACAGGGGGCACTGAAGCTTTCTTT	CASSTGGTGGTEAFF
-	TRBV15	TRBJ2-7	-	TGTGCCACCAGCCGAGGGTGGAGGGACTACGAGCAGTACTTC	CATSRGWRDYEQYF
once	TRBV4-1	TRBJ2-5	-	TGCGCCAGCAGCCAAGATAGGAGGGTTTCGGTTGAGACCCAGTACTTC	CASSQDRRVSVETQYF
-	TRBV15	TRBJ1-2	-	TGTGCCACCAGCAGAACTGGAGACCTGGTCTCTGGCTACACCTTC	CATSRTGDLVSGYTF
-	TRBV2	TRBJ2-2	-	TGTGCCACCAAACGGACAGCCGCGAACACCGGGGAGCTGTTTTTT	CATKRTAANTGELFF
few	TRBV29-1	TRBJ1-1	-	TGCAGCGTTTCAGCAGGGAACACTGAAGCTTTCTTT	CSVSAGNTEAFF
once	TRBV19	TRBJ1-1	-	TGTGCCAGTAGGATTCAACATGACACTGAAGCTTTCTTT	CASRIQHDTEAFF
-	TRBV6-6	TRBJ1-2	TRBD1	TGTGCCAGCAGCAGGACAGGGGGTGGCTACACCTTC	CASSRTGGGYTF
-	TRBV6-1	TRBJ1-3	-	TGTGCCAGCAGTGAAGGGACTGAAGGAAACACCATATATTTT	CASSEGTEGNTIYF
-	TRBV2	TRBJ1-5	TRBD1	TGTGCCAGCAGGACCCTGAGGGACAGGGGGCGGAATCAGCCCCAGCATTTT	CASRTLRDRGRNQPQHF
-	TRBV28	TRBJ2-5	TRBD1	TGTGCCAGCAGTTCCGCCTTGGACAGGGACCAGGAGACCCAGTACTTC	CASSSALDRDQETQYF
-	TRBV28	TRBJ2-5	TRBD2	TGTGCCAGCAGTTTAACCCTAGCGGGGGGCTGGGCCCAGTACTTC	CASSLTLAGGWAQYF
-	TRBV6-5	TRBJ1-2	-	TGTGCCAGCAGACTTGGAGCTAACTATGGCTACACCTTC	CASRLGANYGYTF
-	TRBV5-1	TRBJ1-1	-	TGCGCCAGCAGCTTGGCCCGGACACAGAACACTGAAGCTTTCTTT	CASSLARTQNTEAFF
few	TRBV7-6	TRBJ2-5	-	TGTGCCAGCAGCTCCGGCGGAGGGGAAGAGACCCAGTACTTC	CASSSGGGEETQYF
-	TRBV5-1	TRBJ1-2	TRBD1	TGCGCCAGCAGCACCGGGACAGGGGGTTTCGGTGGCTACACCTTC	CASSTGTGGFGGYTF
-	TRBV6-5	TRBJ1-3	-	TGTGCCAGCAGCTCAGGGCCCTCTGGAAACACCATATATTTT	CASSSGPSGNTIYF
-	TRBV28	TRBJ1-5	-	TGTGCCAGCAGTTTTCGCAGGGGCAATCAGCCCCAGCATTTT	CASSFRRGNQPQHF
-	TRBV7-8	TRBJ2-2	-	TGTGCCAGCAGCTTAGCGAGGCAGCGCATGGACACCGGGGAGCTGTTTTTT	CASSLARQRMDTGELFF